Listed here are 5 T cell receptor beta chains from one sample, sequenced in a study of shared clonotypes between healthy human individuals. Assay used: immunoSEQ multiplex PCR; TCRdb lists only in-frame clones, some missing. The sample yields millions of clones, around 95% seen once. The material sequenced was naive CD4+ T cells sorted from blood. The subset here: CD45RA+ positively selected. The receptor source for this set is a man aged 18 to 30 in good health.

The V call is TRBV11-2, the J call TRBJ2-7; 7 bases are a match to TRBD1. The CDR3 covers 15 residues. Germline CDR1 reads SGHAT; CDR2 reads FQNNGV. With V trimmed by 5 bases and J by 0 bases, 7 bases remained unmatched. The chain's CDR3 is CASSGDSLTSYEQYF. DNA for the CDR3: TGTGCCAGCAGCGGGGACAGTTTAACCTCCTACGAGCAGTACTTC.

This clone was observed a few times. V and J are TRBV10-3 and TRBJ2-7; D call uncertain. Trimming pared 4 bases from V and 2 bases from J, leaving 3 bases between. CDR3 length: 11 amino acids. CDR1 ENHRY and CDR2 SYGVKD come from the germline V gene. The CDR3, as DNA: TGTGCCATCAGTGGTCCCTACGAGCAGTACTTC. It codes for CAISGPYEQYF.

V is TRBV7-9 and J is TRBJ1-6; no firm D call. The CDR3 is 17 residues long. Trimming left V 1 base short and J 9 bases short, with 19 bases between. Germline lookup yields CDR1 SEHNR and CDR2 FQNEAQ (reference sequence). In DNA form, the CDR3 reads TGTGCCAGCAGCTTAGAAACTGTGTCTCGGCGGACTTCACCCCTCCACTTT. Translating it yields CASSLETVSRRTSPLHF.

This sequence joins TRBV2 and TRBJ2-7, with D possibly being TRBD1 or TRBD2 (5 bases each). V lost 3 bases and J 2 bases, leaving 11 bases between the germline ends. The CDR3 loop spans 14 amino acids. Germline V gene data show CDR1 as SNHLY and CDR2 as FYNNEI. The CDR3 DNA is TGTGCCAGCAGTGAGTGGCCGGGGCCCTACGAGCAGTACTTC. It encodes CASSEWPGPYEQYF.

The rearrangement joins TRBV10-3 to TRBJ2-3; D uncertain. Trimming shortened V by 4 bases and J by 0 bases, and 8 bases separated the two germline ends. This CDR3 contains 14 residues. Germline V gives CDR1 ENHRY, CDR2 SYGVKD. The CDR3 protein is CAISGAESTDTQYF. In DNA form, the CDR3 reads TGTGCCATCAGTGGGGCGGAAAGCACAGATACGCAGTATTTT.